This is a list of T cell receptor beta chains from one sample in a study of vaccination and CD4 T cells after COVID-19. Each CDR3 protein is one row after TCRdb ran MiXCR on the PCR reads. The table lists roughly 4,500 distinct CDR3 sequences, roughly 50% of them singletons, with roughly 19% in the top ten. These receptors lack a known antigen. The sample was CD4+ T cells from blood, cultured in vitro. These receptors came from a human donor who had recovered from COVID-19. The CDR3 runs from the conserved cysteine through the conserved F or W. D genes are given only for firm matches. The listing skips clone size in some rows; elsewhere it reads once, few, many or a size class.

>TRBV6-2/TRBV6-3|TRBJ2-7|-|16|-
CASSFYGSLRSYEQYF
TGTGCCAGCAGTTTTTACGGATCCTTAAGGTCCTACGAGCAGTACTTC
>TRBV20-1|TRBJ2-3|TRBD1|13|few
CSARQGSTDTQYF
TGCAGTGCCCGACAGGGAAGCACAGATACGCAGTATTTT
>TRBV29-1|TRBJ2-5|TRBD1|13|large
CSVRDRGPETQYF
TGCAGCGTCAGGGACAGGGGGCCAGAGACCCAGTACTTC
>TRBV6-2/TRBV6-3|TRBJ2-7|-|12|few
CASSGTSYEQYF
TGTGCCAGCAGTGGCACCTCCTACGAGCAGTACTTC
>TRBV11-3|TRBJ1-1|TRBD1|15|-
CASRSGQGADTEAFF
TGTGCCAGCAGATCAGGACAGGGGGCCGACACTGAAGCTTTCTTT
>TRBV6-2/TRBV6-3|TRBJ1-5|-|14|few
CASSTGNQNQPQHF
TGTGCCAGCAGCACGGGCAACCAAAATCAGCCCCAGCATTTT
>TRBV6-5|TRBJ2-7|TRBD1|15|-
CASSYQDRGNYEQYF
TGTGCCAGCAGTTACCAAGACAGGGGCAACTACGAGCAGTACTTC
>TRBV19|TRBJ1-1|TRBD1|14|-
CASSIGQGATEAFF
TGTGCCAGTAGTATAGGACAGGGCGCCACTGAAGCTTTCTTT
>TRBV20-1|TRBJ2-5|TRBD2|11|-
CSAGTRETQYF
TGCAGTGCTGGGACTAGGGAGACCCAGTACTTC
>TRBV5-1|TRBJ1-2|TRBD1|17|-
CASSFVPLRQGGGGYTF
TGCGCCAGCAGCTTTGTCCCCCTGAGACAGGGAGGGGGTGGCTACACCTTC
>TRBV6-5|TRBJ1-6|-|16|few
CASSYSHLGLNSPLHF
TGTGCCAGCAGTTACTCCCATTTGGGGTTGAATTCACCCCTCCACTTT
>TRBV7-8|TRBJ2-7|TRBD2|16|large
CASSLVSGGPVDEQYF
TGTGCCAGCAGCTTAGTTAGCGGGGGCCCTGTCGACGAGCAGTACTTC
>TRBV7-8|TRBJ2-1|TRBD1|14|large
CASTLDRAYNEQFF
TGTGCCAGCACTCTGGACAGGGCCTACAATGAGCAGTTCTTC
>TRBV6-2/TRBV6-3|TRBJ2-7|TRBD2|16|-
CASSYSTLAGGYEQYF
TGTGCCAGCAGTTACTCGACCCTAGCGGGGGGCTACGAGCAGTACTTC
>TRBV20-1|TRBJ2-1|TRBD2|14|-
CSANSGGTYNEQFF
TGCAGTGCAAATAGCGGGGGCACCTACAATGAGCAGTTCTTC
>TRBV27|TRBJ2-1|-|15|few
CASSPYRGYYNEQFF
TGTGCCAGCAGCCCCTACCGCGGCTACTACAATGAGCAGTTCTTC
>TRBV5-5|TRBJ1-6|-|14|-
CASSLAGNNSPLHF
TGTGCCAGCAGCTTGGCCGGGAATAATTCACCCCTCCACTTT
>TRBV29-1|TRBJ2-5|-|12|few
CSVPQGQETQYF
TGCAGCGTTCCCCAGGGTCAAGAGACCCAGTACTTC
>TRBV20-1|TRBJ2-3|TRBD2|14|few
CSASPGRGIDTQYF
TGCAGTGCTAGTCCCGGGAGGGGAATAGATACGCAGTATTTT
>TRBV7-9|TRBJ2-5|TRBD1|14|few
CASSQWTGEETQYF
TGTGCCAGCAGCCAATGGACAGGGGAAGAGACCCAGTACTTC
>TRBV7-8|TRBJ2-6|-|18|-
CASSPGRILGPGANVLAF
TGTGCCAGCAGCCCGGGACGAATCCTAGGGCCCGGGGCCAACGTCCTGGCTTTC
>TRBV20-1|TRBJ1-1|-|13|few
CSAYDTMNTEAFF
TGCAGTGCCTACGACACCATGAACACTGAAGCTTTCTTT
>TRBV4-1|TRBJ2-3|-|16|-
CASGGVGFLNTDTQYF
TGCGCCAGCGGAGGGGTTGGATTCTTGAACACAGATACGCAGTATTTT
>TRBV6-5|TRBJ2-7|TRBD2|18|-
CASSYPNRAGVSRNEQYF
TGTGCCAGCAGTTACCCAAATAGGGCGGGAGTATCTAGAAACGAGCAGTACTTC
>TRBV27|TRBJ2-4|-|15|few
CASSLSWGLENIQYF
TGTGCCAGCAGTTTATCGTGGGGGTTGGAAAACATTCAGTACTTC
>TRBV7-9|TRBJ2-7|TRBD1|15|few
CASRPGTGDTYEQYF
TGTGCCAGCAGACCCGGGACAGGGGACACATACGAGCAGTACTTC
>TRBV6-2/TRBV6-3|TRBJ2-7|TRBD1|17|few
CASSYSPPGQGAYEQYF
TGTGCCAGCAGTTACTCCCCCCCGGGACAGGGAGCCTACGAGCAGTACTTC
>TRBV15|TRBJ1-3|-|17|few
CATSRDSNPLGGNTIYF
TGTGCCACCAGCAGAGATTCCAATCCTTTGGGTGGAAACACCATATATTTT
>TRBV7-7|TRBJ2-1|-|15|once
CASSLADAGIGEQFF
TGTGCTAGCAGCTTGGCGGACGCAGGGATCGGTGAGCAGTTCTTC
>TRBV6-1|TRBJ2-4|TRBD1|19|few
CASSETTGGDSLAKNIQYF
TGTGCCAGCAGTGAAACTACAGGGGGTGATTCCTTAGCCAAAAACATTCAGTACTTC
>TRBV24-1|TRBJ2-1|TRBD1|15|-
CATSDRTGDLNEQFF
TGTGCCACCAGTGATAGGACAGGCGACCTCAATGAGCAGTTCTTC
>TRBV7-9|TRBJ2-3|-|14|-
CASSPRIRTDTQYF
TGTGCCAGCAGCCCGCGGATACGCACAGATACGCAGTATTTT